This entry describes one T cell receptor (beta chain). Sequencing used immunoSEQ multiplex PCR; TCRdb keeps in-frame clones, though not all of them. The table has 400,000 to 450,000 clones, around 90% seen once; the top ten hold 12%. The germline V gene has CDR1 MNHEY and CDR2 SMNVEV (reference sequence). Trimming removed 10 bases at V and 8 bases at J, with 9 bases between. The CDR3 runs 10 residues. The data originate from a study of Ad26.COV2.S vaccination and SARS-CoV-2 variants. Turning to the study itself: Donor was in the COV1001 Ad26.COV2.S trial arm.

As for treatment: approximately 18 received Ad26.COV2.S at low or high dose, single or two shots; roughly five received placebo; per-sample allocation not given. Day 63 following the first vaccine or placebo injection was when the samples were taken. The chain joins TRBV27 to TRBJ2-1; perhaps TRBD2 as D (5 bases). This TCR came from a person aged 18 to 65 who received the Ad26.COV2.S COVID-19 vaccine or a placebo. The material was peripheral blood, obtained in a trial of Ad26.COV2.S vaccine versus placebo. The DNA of the CDR3 is TGTGCCATCGGGGTATATGAGCAGTTCTTC. Translated: CAIGVYEQFF.